This TCR beta chain was obtained from a study of T cell changes during pregnancy in multiple sclerosis. The CDR3 runs 16 residues. V lost 3 bases and J lost 0, with 10 bases in between. Germline V gene data show CDR1 as SGHRS and CDR2 as YFSETQ. Only in-frame clones appear in the TCRdb table, and some are missing; sequencing was by immunoSEQ multiplex PCR. The sample includes roughly 48,000 clones, over 85% of them seen just once. Sequenced material: CD4+ T cells from peripheral blood mononuclear cells, taken in the first trimester of pregnancy. This TCR was sampled from a female donor with multiple sclerosis, enrolled in a pregnancy study. The chain combines TRBV5-1 with TRBJ2-6, with D uncertain. Written as DNA, the CDR3 is TGCGCCAGCAGCTCCCTCGCCAGCTCTGGGGCCAACGTCCTGACTTTC. It yields the protein CASSSLASSGANVLTF.